These 19 T cell receptor beta chains came from one sample sequenced in a study of a mutant IDH1 vaccine in newly diagnosed glioma. Time point noted: week 47, end of study. Mutant IDH1 20-mer peptide, at 300 ug, made up each vaccine dose, with topical imiquimod. Libraries were prepared by immunoSEQ multiplex PCR; TCRdb keeps only in-frame clonotypes and omits some of them. The sample lists approximately 32,000 clones; about nine tenths were seen once. These receptors lack a known antigen. Sequenced here: PBMCs, sampled from a glioma patient whose treatment included an IDH1 peptide vaccine. Source of these receptors: a man in his forties with glioma.

This CDR3 is CASSLGEYHYNEQFF. The CDR3 DNA sequence: TGTGCCAGCAGCTTGGGGGAGTATCACTACAATGAGCAGTTCTTC. The chain employs TRBV5-5 and TRBJ2-1; D is possibly TRBD2 (5 bases). V was cut by 0 bases and J by 3 bases, with 10 bases left in between. The length of the CDR3 is 15 residues. The germline gives CDR1 SGHKS, CDR2 YYEKEE (reference sequence).

The chain employs TRBV7-7 and TRBJ2-5, with TRBD2 matching over 8 bases. This CDR3 contains 16 residues. The V gene end was trimmed by 3 bases and the J gene end by 4 bases; junction bases not matched to a gene: 10. CDR1 and CDR2 (germline): SSHAT, FNYEAQ (reference sequence). The CDR3 bases are TGTGCCAGCAGCTTCCGAGACATGGCGGGGGGAGAGACCCAGTACTTC. Amino acid sequence: CASSFRDMAGGETQYF.

V is TRBV10-3 and J is TRBJ2-2; 9 bases fit TRBD1. Germline CDR1 is ENHRY and CDR2 is SYGVKD. The trim removed 3 bases at V and 2 bases at J, leaving 13 bases unmatched. The CDR3 covers 19 residues. This chain's CDR3 is CAISDPVFAGQGNTGELFF. CDR3 DNA sequence: TGTGCCATCAGTGACCCGGTGTTCGCGGGACAGGGAAACACCGGGGAGCTGTTTTTT.

This chain uses TRBV18 with TRBJ2-7; D is ambiguous. The V and J ends lost 1 base and 2 bases respectively, with 9 bases between them. The CDR3 loop spans 14 amino acids. Per the germline V gene, CDR1 is KGHSH and CDR2 is LQKENI. For the CDR3, the DNA is TGTGCCAGCTCACCACTCGTTAGGACCTACGAGCAGTACGTC. Translation gives CASSPLVRTYEQYV.

This chain links TRBV21-1 with TRBJ2-5; the table's D gene call, TRBD1, was not cross checked with the DNA. TRBV21-1 is a pseudogene. This CDR3 is 16 amino acids long. The CDR3 region is CASSPLAGDGQETQYF. CDR3 nucleotides: TGTGCCAGCAGCCCTTTGGCAGGGGATGGGCAAGAGACCCAGTACTTC.

This rearrangement joins TRBV4-1 to TRBJ1-2, with D tentatively TRBD1 (5 bases). This CDR3 has 15 residues. Trimming removed 4 bases from V and 3 bases from J, with 15 bases in between. Germline V lookup: CDR1 MGHRA, CDR2 YSYEKL. CDR3 nucleotides: TGCGCCAGCAGCCCCCAAGGGACGGGTTACTATGGCTACACCTTC. This sequence encodes CASSPQGTGYYGYTF.

The gene calls are TRBV28 and TRBJ1-5; TRBD1 is a possible D gene (5 bases). This CDR3 comprises 17 residues. Trimming removed 8 bases from V and 2 bases from J, with 22 bases in between. The germline CDR1 and CDR2 sequences are MDHEN and SYDVKM. CDR3 sequence: CASAFRGPEGGNQPQHF. The DNA of the CDR3 is TGTGCCAGCGCCTTTAGGGGCCCTGAGGGAGGCAATCAGCCCCAGCATTTT. Drawing the rest from reference TRBV28 and TRBJ1-5, the complete variable domain is DVKVTQSSRYLVKRTGEKVFLECVQDMDHENMFWYRQDPGLGLRLIYFSYDVKMKEKGDIPEGYSVSREKKERFSLILESASTNQTSMYLCASAFRGPEGGNQPQHFGDGTRLSIL.

This chain uses TRBV2 with TRBJ2-7; D is perhaps TRBD2 (6 bases). The CDR3 totals 14 residues. Germline assignment: CDR1 SNHLY and CDR2 FYNNEI. Trimming cost V 5 bases and J 4 bases, with 15 bases left between them. CDR3 DNA sequence: TGTGCCAGCAGTCTCTTTCAAGGGAGGTACGAGCAGTACTTC. Residues: CASSLFQGRYEQYF.

This clone was seen a few times. This sequence joins TRBV7-9 and TRBJ2-2; D not certain. V was trimmed by 5 bases and J by 4 bases, leaving 5 bases between them. This CDR3 comprises 12 residues. Germline-derived CDR1 and CDR2 are SEHNR and FQNEAQ (reference sequence). The CDR3 reads CASSTFTGELFF. CDR3 in DNA: TGTGCCAGCAGCACCTTCACCGGGGAGCTGTTTTTT.

The V call is TRBV28, the J call TRBJ2-7; tentative D call: TRBD1 (6 bases). The CDR3 is made up of 15 amino acids. Germline loops: CDR1 MDHEN, CDR2 SYDVKM. V lost 6 bases and J 2 bases, leaving 17 bases between the germline ends. CDR3 in amino acids: CASRSPGTLTYEQYF. The CDR3 region has the DNA TGTGCCAGCAGATCCCCCGGGACACTAACCTACGAGCAGTACTTC.

The chain is built from TRBV19 and TRBJ1-5, with 7 bases that match TRBD1. CDR1 LNHDA and CDR2 SQIVND come from the germline V gene (reference sequence). This CDR3 is built from 17 residues. V shed 7 bases and J 1 base; nucleotides not matched to a gene: 13. CDR3 in amino acids: CASNRLTGTASNQPQHF. For the CDR3, the DNA is TGTGCCAGTAATCGTCTGACCGGGACAGCAAGCAATCAGCCCCAGCATTTT.

V is TRBV19 and J is TRBJ1-2, with D unresolved. Trimming shortened V by 5 bases and J by 6 bases, and 13 bases separated the two germline ends. Germline CDR1 is LNHDA and CDR2 is SQIVND (reference sequence). The CDR3 has 13 residues. The CDR3 protein is CASSPEGGDGYTF. In DNA, the CDR3 is TGTGCCAGTAGTCCTGAGGGTGGGGATGGCTACACCTTC.

The chain uses TRBV4-1 and TRBJ1-4; no clear D gene. Germline CDR1 MGHRA, CDR2 YSYEKL. Trimming removed 0 bases at V and 8 bases at J, with 4 bases between. This CDR3 is 12 amino acids long. DNA of the CDR3: TGCGCCAGCAGCCAAGATCGAGAAAAACTGTTTTTT. Amino acid sequence: CASSQDREKLFF.

This clone was seen just once. V is TRBV4-1 and J is TRBJ1-5, with 7 bases matching TRBD1. The CDR3 spans 16 residues. V gave up 4 bases and J gave up 3 bases; unmatched junction bases: 9. The germline gives CDR1 MGHRA, CDR2 YSYEKL. CDR3 nucleotide sequence: TGCGCCAGCAGCCCGGTGACAGGGAGGTTCAATCAGCCCCAGCATTTT. It encodes CASSPVTGRFNQPQHF.

The CDR3 DNA sequence: TGTGCCAGCAGCATAGGGAAGAACTATGGCTACACCTTC. Its protein product is CASSIGKNYGYTF. This chain links TRBV5-6 with TRBJ1-2; D remains ambiguous. Germline V gene data show CDR1 as SGHDT and CDR2 as YYEEEE. CDR3 length: 13 amino acids. V lost 4 bases to trimming and J lost 2 bases, with 9 bases between them.

The chain is built from TRBV6-1 and TRBJ1-3; D is ambiguous. The CDR3 consists of 15 residues. V lost 2 bases to trimming and J lost 0 bases, with 8 bases between them. The germline V gene has CDR1 MNHNS and CDR2 SASEGT. DNA for the CDR3: TGTGCCAGCAGTGAAAGGAGGGTCTCTGGAAACACCATATATTTT. This translates into CASSERRVSGNTIYF.

The V and J genes are TRBV6-1 and TRBJ2-7; tentative D call: TRBD2 (6 bases). The V end was cut by 5 bases, the J end by 3 bases, with 11 bases between. Germline CDR1 is MNHNS and CDR2 is SASEGT. The CDR3 length is 13 residues. The CDR3 spells CASSLAVGYEQYF. CDR3 DNA sequence: TGTGCCAGCAGTTTAGCGGTTGGCTACGAGCAGTACTTC.

This sequence joins TRBV4-1 and TRBJ1-2; D is unclear. The CDR3 is made up of 14 amino acids. CDR1 MGHRA and CDR2 YSYEKL come from the germline V gene. V was shortened by 5 bases and J by 0 bases, with 10 bases between the two germline ends. For the CDR3, the DNA is TGCGCCAGCAGCTTACCCCCAACTAACTATGGCTACACCTTC. Translation: CASSLPPTNYGYTF.

V usage is TRBV2 and J usage is TRBJ1-1, with D unresolved. CDR1 and CDR2 (germline): SNHLY, FYNNEI. This CDR3 is built from 13 residues. Trimming took off 2 bases at V and 4 bases at J, with 8 bases between the two ends. The CDR3 DNA sequence: TGTGCCAGCAGTGAAAGTAGGGCCACTGAAGCTTTCTTT. Translating gives CASSESRATEAFF.